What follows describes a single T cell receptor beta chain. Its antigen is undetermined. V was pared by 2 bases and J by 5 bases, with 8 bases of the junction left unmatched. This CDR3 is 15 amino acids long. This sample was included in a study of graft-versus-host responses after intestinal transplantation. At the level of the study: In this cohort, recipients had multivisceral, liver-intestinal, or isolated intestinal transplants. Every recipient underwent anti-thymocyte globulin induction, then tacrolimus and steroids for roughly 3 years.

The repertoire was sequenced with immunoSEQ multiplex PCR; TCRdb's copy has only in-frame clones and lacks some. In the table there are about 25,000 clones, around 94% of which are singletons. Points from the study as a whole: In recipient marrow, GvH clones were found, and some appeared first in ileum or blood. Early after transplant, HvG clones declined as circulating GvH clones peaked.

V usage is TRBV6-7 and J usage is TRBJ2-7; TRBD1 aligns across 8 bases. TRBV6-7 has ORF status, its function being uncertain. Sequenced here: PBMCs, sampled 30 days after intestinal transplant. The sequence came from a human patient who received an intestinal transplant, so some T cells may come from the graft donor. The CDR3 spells CASSYGQGGPHEQYF. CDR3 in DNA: TGTGCCAGCAGTTACGGACAGGGAGGCCCTCACGAGCAGTACTTC.